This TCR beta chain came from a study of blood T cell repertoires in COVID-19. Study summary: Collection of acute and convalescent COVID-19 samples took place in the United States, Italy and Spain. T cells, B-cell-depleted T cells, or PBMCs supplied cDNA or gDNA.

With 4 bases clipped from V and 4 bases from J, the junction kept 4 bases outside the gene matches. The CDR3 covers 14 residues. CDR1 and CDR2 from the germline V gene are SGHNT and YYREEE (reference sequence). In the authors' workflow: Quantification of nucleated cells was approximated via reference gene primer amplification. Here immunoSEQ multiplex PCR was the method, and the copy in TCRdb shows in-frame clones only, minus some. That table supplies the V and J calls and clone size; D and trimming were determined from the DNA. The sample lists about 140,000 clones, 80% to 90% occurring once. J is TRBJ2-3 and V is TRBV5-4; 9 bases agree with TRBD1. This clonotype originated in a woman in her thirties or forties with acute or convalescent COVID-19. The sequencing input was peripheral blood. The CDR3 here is CASSLGQGSDTQYF. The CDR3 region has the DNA TGTGCCAGCAGCCTGGGACAGGGTTCAGATACGCAGTATTTT.